The T cell receptor (beta chain) described here comes from a study of spatial heterogeneity in lung cancer. Each CDR3 protein is one row after TCRdb ran MiXCR on the 5' RACE reads. The sample holds 10,000 to 15,000 distinct CDR3 sequences, 5.2% seen once. This clonotype was seen ten or more times. This beta chain turned up in a library designed for alpha chains; as an off-target read, its abundance says little. Germline values: CDR1 PRHDT, CDR2 FYEKMQ (reference sequence). CDR3 length: 15 amino acids. The V end lost 1 base, the J end lost 3 bases, and 11 bases lay between the germline ends. The time point was: sample taken at primary tumor resection. Tumor, nontumor lung or frozen PBMC supplied whole RNA that was sequenced unsorted.

This specimen consisted of lung tumor tissue, obtained at surgery. The origin of this receptor is a human donor with early-stage non-small cell lung cancer. This rearrangement joins TRBV13 to TRBJ2-3; tentative D call: TRBD2 (6 bases). CDR3 in amino acids: CASSLERRETDTQYF. CDR3 in DNA: TGTGCCAGCAGCTTAGAAAGGAGGGAGACAGATACGCAGTATTTT.